The 5 T cell receptor beta chains in this list originate from one sample, sequenced in a study of blood T cell repertoires in COVID-19. TCRdb's table, derived via immunoSEQ multiplex PCR, lists solely in-frame clones and lacks some. The repertoire has some 420,000 clones, roughly nine tenths of them found once; the top ten carry about 1.1%. Input material: PBMCs or T cells enriched from blood (not recorded which). These receptor sequences come from a man under 40 who had recovered from COVID-19.

The rearrangement links TRBV12-3 or TRBV12-4 to TRBJ1-2; D remains ambiguous. CDR3 length: 12 residues. The V gene lost 7 bases and the J gene lost 8 bases, with 14 bases spanning the gap. CDR3 DNA sequence: TGTGCCAGCACCACCGTCTCAGGAGGCTACACCTTC. It encodes CASTTVSGGYTF.

The rearrangement uses TRBV2 and TRBJ2-3, with 9 bases that match TRBD2. Trimming at V came to 4 bases and at J to 5 bases, leaving 7 bases not matched to a gene. Germline CDR1 and CDR2: SNHLY and FYNNEI. The CDR3 consists of 15 residues. The DNA of the CDR3 is TGTGCCAGCAGTGGACGTAGCGGGAGACGAGATACGCAGTATTTT. It yields the protein CASSGRSGRRDTQYF.

The rearrangement joins TRBV10-3 to TRBJ2-7; D is ambiguous. The CDR3 covers 13 residues. Germline V gives CDR1 ENHRY, CDR2 SYGVKD. The V end lost 0 bases, the J end lost 4 bases, and 7 bases lay between the germline ends. CDR3 nucleotide sequence: TGTGCCATCAGTGAGTCTCCGGAGTACGAGCAGTACTTC. It codes for CAISESPEYEQYF.

The V and J genes are TRBV4-1 and TRBJ1-1; the match to TRBD1 covers 8 bases. The CDR3 contains 16 residues. Germline trimming cut 1 base from V and 1 base from J; bases unmatched to any gene: 5. Germline loops: CDR1 MGHRA, CDR2 YSYEKL. CDR3 in amino acids: CASSQGTGKGNTEAFF. The CDR3 region has the DNA TGCGCCAGCAGCCAAGGGACAGGGAAGGGGAACACTGAAGCTTTCTTT.

This sequence joins TRBV4-2 and TRBJ2-1; D ambiguous. The CDR3 is 16 amino acids. V was shortened by 0 bases and J by 2 bases, with 11 bases between the two germline ends. Looked up from germline, CDR1 is LGHNA and CDR2 is YNFKEQ. This CDR3 reads CASSQEGANAYNEQFF. Here the CDR3 DNA reads TGTGCCAGCAGCCAAGAAGGAGCGAACGCCTACAATGAGCAGTTCTTC.